Shown below are 12 T cell receptor beta chains from a single sample sequenced in a study of T cell responses to AZD1222 COVID-19 vaccine. Assay: immunoSEQ multiplex PCR; the TCRdb copy retains only in-frame clones and omits some. The repertoire has 140,000 to 150,000 clones, roughly 88% of them found once; the top ten carry about 15%. The sequencing used peripheral blood, collected on day 0 of AZD1222 vaccination. The source of these receptors is an adult in good health.

The chain is built from TRBV7-3 and TRBJ2-1, with 8 bases lining up with TRBD2. The germline V gene encodes CDR1 SGHTA and CDR2 FQGTGA. J gave up 10 bases and V 5 bases, and 16 bases lay outside the gene matches. The CDR3 runs 16 residues. The CDR3 bases are TGTGCCAGCAGCCCCAATAATTTCGGGGGGGCGAACGAGCAGTTCTTC. This sequence encodes CASSPNNFGGANEQFF.

The J gene is TRBJ2-7, the V gene TRBV5-8; D may be TRBD2 (7 bases). The germline V gene encodes CDR1 SGHTS and CDR2 YDEGEE. CDR3 size: 14 residues. V was shortened by 2 bases and J by 4 bases, with 13 bases between the two germline ends. The CDR3 spells CASSLGGGPYEQYF. The DNA for the CDR3 is TGTGCCAGCAGCTTAGGGGGGGGCCCTTACGAGCAGTACTTC.

This clone came up once. The chain recombines TRBV24-1 with TRBJ1-1, with D perhaps TRBD1 (5 bases). Germline V gene data show CDR1 as KGHDR and CDR2 as SFDVKD. The V end was cut by 2 bases, the J end by 4 bases, with 13 bases between. The CDR3 is 15 residues long. CDR3: CATSDSQESGTEAFF. DNA for the CDR3: TGTGCCACCAGTGATTCACAGGAGTCGGGCACTGAAGCTTTCTTT.

This chain links TRBV20-1 with TRBJ1-5; D gene ambiguous. The CDR3 covers 13 residues. V lost 3 bases and J lost 3, with 9 bases in between. Germline-derived CDR1 and CDR2 are DFQATT and SNEGSKA (reference sequence). CDR3 DNA sequence: TGCAGTGCTAGTCCGCAGTACAATCAGCCCCAGCATTTT. This sequence encodes CSASPQYNQPQHF.

This clone has just one count. The rearrangement links TRBV6-2 or TRBV6-3 to TRBJ1-5; 7 nucleotides align to TRBD1. V was clipped by 3 bases and J by 6 bases; unmatched bases: 8. The CDR3 sequence is 15 residues long. Germline-derived CDR1 and CDR2 are MNHEY and SVGEGT. Here the CDR3 DNA reads TGTGCCAGCAGTTATGCAGGGGGTAGGATTCAGCCCCAGCATTTT. This encodes CASSYAGGRIQPQHF.

This clone was seen a handful of times. The chain joins TRBV10-3 to TRBJ1-3, with 7 bases aligning to TRBD1. Germline V CDR1 and CDR2: ENHRY, SYGVKD. Trimming cost V 3 bases and J 2 bases; bases outside gene matches: 7. The CDR3 sequence is 16 residues long. The CDR3 sequence is CAISDKWGTAGNTIYF. The CDR3 nucleotides are TGTGCCATCAGTGATAAGTGGGGGACAGCTGGAAACACCATATATTTT.

The J gene is TRBJ1-1, the V gene TRBV15, with a tentative D call TRBD1 (5 bases). Trimming removed 1 base at V and 7 bases at J, with 16 bases between. CDR1 and CDR2 (germline): LNHNV, YYDKDF (reference sequence). The CDR3 sequence is 15 residues long. This CDR3 is CATSRGGSVRYEAFF. The CDR3 DNA is TGTGCCACCAGCAGAGGGGGGTCGGTGAGGTATGAAGCTTTCTTT. The variable domain in full, with the rest retrieved from reference TRBV15 and TRBJ1-1, is DAMVIQNPRYQVTQFGKPVTLSCSQTLNHNVMYWYQQKSSQAPKLLFHYYDKDFNNEADTPDNFQSRRPNTSFCFLDIRSPGLGDTAMYLCATSRGGSVRYEAFFGQGTRLTVV.

The chain carries TRBV2 and TRBJ1-2; D ambiguous. Per the germline V gene, CDR1 is SNHLY and CDR2 is FYNNEI. This CDR3 contains 12 residues. The V end was cut by 4 bases, the J end by 4 bases, with 7 bases between. This CDR3 reads CASSGAGYGYTF. For the CDR3, the DNA is TGTGCCAGCAGTGGGGCAGGCTATGGCTACACCTTC.

V is TRBV6-6 and J is TRBJ1-1; possible D gene TRBD1, 5 bases. The V gene lost 2 bases and the J gene lost 5 bases, with 15 bases spanning the gap. This CDR3 is 15 amino acids long. Looked up from germline, CDR1 is MNHNY and CDR2 is SVGAGI (reference sequence). As DNA, the CDR3 is TGTGCCAGCAGTTACGCCGGGGGTAGTGGAACTGAAGCTTTCTTT. This encodes CASSYAGGSGTEAFF.

The chain employs TRBV14 and TRBJ1-1, with no clear D. The CDR3 has 13 amino acids. Trimming pared 7 bases from V and 0 bases from J, leaving 9 bases between. Germline values: CDR1 SGHDN, CDR2 FVKESK. The chain's CDR3 is CASNKRMNTEAFF. As DNA, the CDR3 is TGTGCCAGCAACAAGCGGATGAACACTGAAGCTTTCTTT.

The genes are TRBV24-1 and TRBJ2-1; D possibly corresponds to TRBD1 (7 bases). Germline-derived CDR1 and CDR2 are KGHDR and SFDVKD. Trimming removed 3 bases at V and 8 bases at J, with 19 bases between. This CDR3 contains 16 residues. Here the CDR3 DNA reads TGTGCCACCAGTGATGCGGACAGGAACCGGAGGGATGAGCAGTTCTTC. It encodes CATSDADRNRRDEQFF.

This clone was observed once. The chain uses TRBV3-1 (or the pseudogene TRBV3-2) and TRBJ2-1, with 9 bases lining up with TRBD2. V lost 1 base and J lost 4; bases outside the gene matches: 5. This CDR3 region has 16 residues. The germline V gene has CDR1 LGHDT and CDR2 YNNKEL (reference sequence). The CDR3 protein is CASSQGGLARYNEQFF. As DNA, the CDR3 is TGTGCCAGCAGCCAAGGGGGACTAGCTCGATACAATGAGCAGTTCTTC.